Listed below are T cell receptor beta chains from one sample, sequenced in a study of T cell responses to AZD1222 COVID-19 vaccine. This table comes from immunoSEQ multiplex PCR, and its TCRdb copy is limited to in-frame clones, with some not included. The sample gives roughly 130,000 clones, 87% of which show up once; under 1.5% is in the top ten. The specimen comprised peripheral blood, sampled on day 0 of AZD1222 vaccination. The receptor source for this set is an adult in good health. CDR3s include the opening cysteine and the closing phenylalanine or tryptophan. A D gene is named only where the DNA matches it firmly. Some rows have no size entry. The others give once, few or many, or a class for an expanded clone.

J gene | clone size | CDR3 length | V gene | D gene | CDR3 DNA | CDR3 protein
TRBJ2-7 | NA | 17 | TRBV7-9 | NA | TGTGCCAGCAGCGGATACACCAGGGTCCAGAGCTCCTACGAGCAGTACTTC | CASSGYTRVQSSYEQYF
TRBJ2-7 | NA | 15 | TRBV5-1 | TRBD2 | TGCGCCAGCAGCTTCGGGACTAGCGGATCCTACGAGCAGTACTTC | CASSFGTSGSYEQYF
TRBJ1-2 | few | 14 | TRBV24-1 | NA | TGTGCCACCAGTACCGTCACGCGGGACTATGGCTACACCTTC | CATSTVTRDYGYTF
TRBJ1-4 | NA | 14 | TRBV28 | NA | TGTGCCAGCAGCCAGAACAGGGCTAATGAAAAACTGTTTTTT | CASSQNRANEKLFF
TRBJ2-3 | NA | 16 | TRBV7-3 | TRBD2 | TGTGCCAGCAGCTTCGGGACTAGCGGGGGGGCATATACGCAGTATTTT | CASSFGTSGGAYTQYF
TRBJ1-6 | NA | 15 | TRBV6-1 | NA | TGTGCCAGCAGTGAAGCTAGATATACGAATTCACCCCTCCACTTT | CASSEARYTNSPLHF
TRBJ1-4 | few | 15 | TRBV5-5 | NA | TGTGCCAGCAGCTTGACTATGGAGCGGGGGGAAAAACTGTTTTTT | CASSLTMERGEKLFF
TRBJ1-5 | NA | 15 | TRBV28 | NA | TGTGCCAGCAGTTTGGCCGGGGAGGTCAATCAGCCCCAGCATTTT | CASSLAGEVNQPQHF
TRBJ2-4 | NA | 12 | TRBV3-1/TRBV3-2 | NA | TGTGCCAGCAGCCAAGCAGAAGGGGGTCGGTACTTC | CASSQAEGGRYF
TRBJ1-2 | NA | 13 | TRBV28 | NA | TGTGCCAGCAGTTTAAGCGGGGGCTATGGCTACACCTTC | CASSLSGGYGYTF
TRBJ1-5 | NA | 12 | TRBV6-6 | NA | TGTGCCAGCGGGGGCCCCAATCAGCCCCAGCATTTT | CASGGPNQPQHF
TRBJ2-1 | NA | 13 | TRBV4-1 | NA | TGCGCCAGCAGCCGCTTCCAAGACAATGAGCAGTTCTTC | CASSRFQDNEQFF
TRBJ2-3 | NA | 15 | TRBV25-1 | NA | TGTGCCAGCAGTTTAGGGGGGGTGGCCACAGATACGCAGTATTTT | CASSLGGVATDTQYF
TRBJ1-2 | NA | 15 | TRBV6-5 | TRBD1 | TGTGCCAGCAGTTACTCGGCAGGGGGAAACTATGGCTACACCTTC | CASSYSAGGNYGYTF
TRBJ2-4 | NA | 16 | TRBV11-2 | TRBD1 | TGTGCCAGCAGACCTGACAGGGACCTTGCCAAAAACATTCAGTACTTC | CASRPDRDLAKNIQYF
TRBJ1-1 | few | 14 | TRBV30 | NA | TGTGCCTGGAGTCGGGACACCTTGAACACTGAAGCTTTCTTT | CAWSRDTLNTEAFF
TRBJ2-1 | NA | 17 | TRBV6-2/TRBV6-3 | TRBD1 | TGTGCCAGCAGTACTATAGTATCAGGGGGCTGGTACAATGAGCAGTTCTTC | CASSTIVSGGWYNEQFF
TRBJ2-7 | NA | 16 | TRBV27 | TRBD1 | TGTGCCAGCAGACTAGAAAGGGGGACAGTCATGGGCGAGCAGTACTTC | CASRLERGTVMGEQYF
TRBJ1-2 | NA | 16 | TRBV5-6 | TRBD1 | TGTGCCAGCAGCTTGCAGGTCTTACAGGGGACGAGTGGCTACACCTTC | CASSLQVLQGTSGYTF
TRBJ2-5 | NA | 13 | TRBV9 | NA | TGTGCCAGCAGCGCGTCGGCCAGAGAGACCCAGTACTTC | CASSASARETQYF
TRBJ2-1 | NA | 18 | TRBV5-1 | NA | TGCGCCAGCAGCACCACCCTCCAGGGATCTCTAGGGTACAATGAGCAGTTCTTC | CASSTTLQGSLGYNEQFF
TRBJ1-3 | NA | 14 | TRBV28 | NA | TGTGCCAGCTCCCTGAGGGGCTCTGGAAACACCATATATTTT | CASSLRGSGNTIYF